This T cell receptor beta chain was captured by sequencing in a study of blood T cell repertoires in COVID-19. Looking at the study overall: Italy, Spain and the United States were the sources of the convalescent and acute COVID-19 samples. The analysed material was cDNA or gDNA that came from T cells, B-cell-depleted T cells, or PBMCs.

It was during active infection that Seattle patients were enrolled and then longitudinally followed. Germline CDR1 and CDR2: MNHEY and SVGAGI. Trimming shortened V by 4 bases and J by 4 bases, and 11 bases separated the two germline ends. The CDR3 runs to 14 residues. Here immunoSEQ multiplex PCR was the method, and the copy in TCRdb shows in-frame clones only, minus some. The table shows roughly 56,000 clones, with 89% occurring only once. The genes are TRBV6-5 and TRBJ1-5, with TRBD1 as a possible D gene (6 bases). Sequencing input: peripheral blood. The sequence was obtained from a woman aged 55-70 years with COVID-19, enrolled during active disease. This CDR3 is CASSFSGVNQPQHF. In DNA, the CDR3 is TGTGCCAGCAGTTTCTCAGGGGTAAATCAGCCCCAGCATTTT.